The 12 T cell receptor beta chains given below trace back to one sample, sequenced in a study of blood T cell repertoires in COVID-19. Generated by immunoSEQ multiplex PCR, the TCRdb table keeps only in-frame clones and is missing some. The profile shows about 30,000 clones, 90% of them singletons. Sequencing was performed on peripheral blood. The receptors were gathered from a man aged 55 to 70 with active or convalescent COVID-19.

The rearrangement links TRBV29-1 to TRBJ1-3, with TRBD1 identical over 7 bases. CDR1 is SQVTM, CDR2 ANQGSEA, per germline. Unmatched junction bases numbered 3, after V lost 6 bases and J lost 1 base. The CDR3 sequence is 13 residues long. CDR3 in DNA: TGCAGCGTGGGGGACAGATCTGGAAACACCATATATTTT. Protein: CSVGDRSGNTIYF.

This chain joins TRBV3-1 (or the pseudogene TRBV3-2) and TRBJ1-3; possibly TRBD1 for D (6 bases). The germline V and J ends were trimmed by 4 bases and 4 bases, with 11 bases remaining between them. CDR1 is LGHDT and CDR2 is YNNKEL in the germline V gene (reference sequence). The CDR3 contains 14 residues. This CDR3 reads CASSPGQWGNTIYF. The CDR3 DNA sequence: TGTGCCAGCAGCCCTGGACAGTGGGGAAACACCATATATTTT.

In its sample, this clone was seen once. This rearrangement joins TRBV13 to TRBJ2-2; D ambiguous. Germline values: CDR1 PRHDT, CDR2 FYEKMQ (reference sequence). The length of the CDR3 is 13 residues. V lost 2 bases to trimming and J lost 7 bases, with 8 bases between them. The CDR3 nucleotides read TGTGCCAGCAGCTTATATGTGTTCGGGGAGCTGTTTTTT. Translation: CASSLYVFGELFF.

The CDR3 DNA follows: TGTGCCAGTAACGGATGGCGCGGGGGATGGGGCGGGGAGCTGTTTTTT. Encoded protein: CASNGWRGGWGGELFF. The chain recombines TRBV19 with TRBJ2-2; the match to TRBD2 covers 7 bases. Germline V lookup: CDR1 LNHDA, CDR2 SQIVND (reference sequence). V dropped 7 bases and J dropped 7; count of bases not matched to a gene: 15. The CDR3 is made up of 16 amino acids.

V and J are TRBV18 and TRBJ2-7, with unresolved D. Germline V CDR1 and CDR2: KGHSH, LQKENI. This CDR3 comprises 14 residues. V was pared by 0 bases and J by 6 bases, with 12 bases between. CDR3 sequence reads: CASSPPGQTGEQYF. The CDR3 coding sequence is TGTGCCAGCTCACCACCAGGCCAGACGGGCGAGCAGTACTTC.

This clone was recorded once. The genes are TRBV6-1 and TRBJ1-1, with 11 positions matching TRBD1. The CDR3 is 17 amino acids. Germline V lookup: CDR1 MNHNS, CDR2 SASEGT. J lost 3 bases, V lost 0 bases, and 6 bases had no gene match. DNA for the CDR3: TGTGCCAGCAGTGAAGCGCGGGGGACAGGGGGGTACACTGAAGCTTTCTTT. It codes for CASSEARGTGGYTEAFF.

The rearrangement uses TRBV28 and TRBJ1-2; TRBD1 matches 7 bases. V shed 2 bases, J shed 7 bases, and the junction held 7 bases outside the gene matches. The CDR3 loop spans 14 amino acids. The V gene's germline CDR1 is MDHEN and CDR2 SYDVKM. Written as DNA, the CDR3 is TGTGCCAGCAGTTTAATAGAGGGGGCAGGTGGCTACACCTTC. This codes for CASSLIEGAGGYTF.

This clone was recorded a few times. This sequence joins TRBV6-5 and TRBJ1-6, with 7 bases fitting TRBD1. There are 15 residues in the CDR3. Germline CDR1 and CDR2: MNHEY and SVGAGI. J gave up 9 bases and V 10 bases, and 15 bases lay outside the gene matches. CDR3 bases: TGTGCCACCCGACCGACAGGGAGGATAGGTTCACCCCTCCACTTT. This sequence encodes CATRPTGRIGSPLHF.

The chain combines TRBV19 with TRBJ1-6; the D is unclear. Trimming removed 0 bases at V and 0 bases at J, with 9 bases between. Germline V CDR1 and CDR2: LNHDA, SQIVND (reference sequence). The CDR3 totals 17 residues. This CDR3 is CASSIDGRSSYNSPLHF. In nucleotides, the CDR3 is TGTGCCAGTAGTATAGATGGGAGGAGCTCCTATAATTCACCCCTCCACTTT. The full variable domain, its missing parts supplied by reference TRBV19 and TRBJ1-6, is DGGITQSPKYLFRKEGQNVTLSCEQNLNHDAMYWYRQDPGQGLRLIYYSQIVNDFQKGDIAEGYSVSREKKESFPLTVTSAQKNPTAFYLCASSIDGRSSYNSPLHFGNGTRLTVT.

This CDR3 is CASSVIGGVSTDTQYF. CDR3 bases: TGTGCCAGCAGCGTAATTGGCGGGGTGAGCACAGATACGCAGTATTTT. This chain uses TRBV9 with TRBJ2-3, with D tentatively TRBD2 (6 bases). The germline V and J ends were trimmed by 1 base and 0 bases, with 12 bases remaining between them. The CDR3 consists of 16 residues. Germline V gene sequence: CDR1 SGDLS, CDR2 YYNGEE.

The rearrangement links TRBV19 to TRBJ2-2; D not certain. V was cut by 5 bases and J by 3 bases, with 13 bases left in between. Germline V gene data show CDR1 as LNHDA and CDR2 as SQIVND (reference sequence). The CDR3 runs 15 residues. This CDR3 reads CASSALWRDTGELFF. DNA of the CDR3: TGTGCCAGTAGTGCCTTATGGAGAGACACCGGGGAGCTGTTTTTT.

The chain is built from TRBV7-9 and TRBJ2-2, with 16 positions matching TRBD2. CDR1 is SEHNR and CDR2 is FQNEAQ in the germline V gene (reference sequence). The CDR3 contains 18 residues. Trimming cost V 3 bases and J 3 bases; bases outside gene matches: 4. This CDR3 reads CASSLGLAGGRYTGELFF. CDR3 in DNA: TGTGCCAGCAGCTTGGGACTAGCGGGAGGGCGGTACACCGGGGAGCTGTTTTTT.